One sample yielded the 23 T cell receptor beta chains listed below, sequenced in a study of blood T cell repertoires in COVID-19. Produced via immunoSEQ multiplex PCR; TCRdb's table is partial and in-frame only. The sample yields under 250,000 clones, approximately 82% seen once. The sample comprised peripheral blood. The receptors here all came from a middle-aged man with active or convalescent COVID-19.

CDR3 in DNA: TGTGCCAGCAGCTTTCCCCCCAGGGACGAGCAGTACTTC. Its translation: CASSFPPRDEQYF. The chain employs TRBV5-4 and TRBJ2-7; a possible D gene is TRBD1 (5 bases). Per the germline V gene, CDR1 is SGHNT and CDR2 is YYREEE (reference sequence). Trimming removed 2 bases at V and 5 bases at J, with 11 bases between. The CDR3 length is 13 residues.

J is TRBJ2-7 and V is TRBV9; TRBD2 aligns across 9 bases. The CDR3 length is 14 residues. The ends lost 0 bases at V and 7 bases at J; junction bases unmatched: 5. Germline lookup yields CDR1 SGDLS and CDR2 YYNGEE. The CDR3 reads CASSVGLAAREQYF. The CDR3 nucleotides are TGTGCCAGCAGCGTAGGACTAGCGGCCCGGGAGCAGTACTTC.

This clone was observed a handful of times. The rearrangement uses TRBV7-2 and TRBJ2-7, with 10 bases identical to TRBD2. Trimming took 6 bases from V and 1 from J; bases not matched to a gene: 6. Germline CDR1 is SGHTA and CDR2 is FQGNSA. CDR3 size: 15 residues. CDR3 region: CASRPGLAESYEQYF. The CDR3 nucleotides read TGTGCCAGCAGGCCAGGACTAGCGGAGTCCTACGAGCAGTACTTC.

This chain uses TRBV18 with TRBJ1-2, with 7 bases matching TRBD1. The CDR3 totals 16 residues. Per germline, CDR1 KGHSH and CDR2 LQKENI. V lost 3 bases, J lost 4 bases, and 11 bases stayed unmatched. The chain's CDR3 is CASSPPTGQSTYGYTF. The CDR3 bases are TGTGCCAGCTCACCTCCCACGGGACAGTCAACCTATGGCTACACCTTC.

V gene TRBV14 combines with J gene TRBJ2-3; 7 nucleotides align to TRBD2. After removal of 0 bases from V and 4 bases from J, the junction contained 13 bases not matched to a gene. CDR3 length: 18 amino acids. Germline V gene sequence: CDR1 SGHDN, CDR2 FVKESK. CDR3 in DNA: TGTGCCAGCAGCCAAGATAAATGGGGGGGGAGTCGCCCAGATACGCAGTATTTT. Protein product: CASSQDKWGGSRPDTQYF.

The rearrangement joins TRBV3-1 (or the pseudogene TRBV3-2) to TRBJ2-1; 8 bases are a match to TRBD2. CDR1 is LGHDT, CDR2 YNNKEL, per germline (reference sequence). This CDR3 is built from 16 residues. The V gene end was trimmed by 0 bases and the J gene end by 6 bases; junction bases not matched to a gene: 7. The CDR3 coding sequence is TGTGCCAGCAGCCAAGATGGGACTAGTGGGGCCAATGAGCAGTTCTTC. Translating gives CASSQDGTSGANEQFF.

The chain uses TRBV3-1 (or the pseudogene TRBV3-2) and TRBJ2-7; maybe TRBD1 (5 bases). Per the germline V gene, CDR1 is LGHDT and CDR2 is YNNKEL (reference sequence). This CDR3 comprises 17 residues. V gave up 2 bases and J gave up 2 bases, with 19 bases separating them. The CDR3 loop is CASSQSRGSQSPYEQYF. The CDR3 DNA is TGTGCCAGCAGCCAAAGTAGGGGCAGCCAGAGTCCCTACGAGCAGTACTTC.

The chain uses TRBV3-1 (or the pseudogene TRBV3-2) and TRBJ2-3; TRBD2 is a possible D gene (5 bases). V was shortened by 4 bases and J by 1 base, with 12 bases between the two germline ends. CDR1 is LGHDT and CDR2 is YNNKEL in the germline V gene (reference sequence). The CDR3 loop spans 15 amino acids. Written as DNA, the CDR3 is TGTGCCAGCAGCCTCGGACTCATAGGCACAGATACGCAGTATTTT. Amino acid sequence: CASSLGLIGTDTQYF.

A note on this clone: At the DNA level, this CDR3 is encoded by other sequences in the same sample as well. The chain uses TRBV19 and TRBJ1-1; tentative D call: TRBD1 (6 bases). Deletions cut 4 bases from V and 1 base from J, with 10 bases between. CDR3 size: 14 residues. Germline CDR1 is LNHDA and CDR2 is SQIVND (reference sequence). In DNA form, the CDR3 reads TGTGCCAGTAGTAACCAAGGGGGGAACACTGAAGCTTTCTTT. Its translation is CASSNQGGNTEAFF.

This chain joins TRBV29-1 and TRBJ2-1, with TRBD2 matching over 11 bases. The CDR3 sequence is 14 residues long. Unmatched junction bases numbered 10, after V lost 6 bases and J lost 9 bases. Germline V gives CDR1 SQVTM, CDR2 ANQGSEA. The CDR3 DNA reads TGCAGCGTCATGACTAGCGGGGTACTCCGTGAGCAGTTCTTC. Amino acids: CSVMTSGVLREQFF.

This chain joins TRBV5-1 and TRBJ2-3, with 7 bases that match TRBD1. Germline CDR1 and CDR2: SGHRS and YFSETQ. The CDR3 contains 14 residues. After removal of 4 bases from V and 0 bases from J, the junction contained 2 bases not matched to a gene. CDR3 nucleotide sequence: TGCGCCAGCAGCCGGGACAGTAGCACAGATACGCAGTATTTT. Translated, it gives CASSRDSSTDTQYF.

The rearrangement joins TRBV7-2 to TRBJ1-5; no clear D gene. The CDR3 runs 14 residues. Germline CDR1 reads SGHTA; CDR2 reads FQGNSA. V dropped 1 base and J dropped 3 bases, with 7 bases sitting between them. CDR3 nucleotide sequence: TGTGCCAGCAGCTTAGAGCCCTACAATCAGCCCCAGCATTTT. Encoded protein: CASSLEPYNQPQHF. Looking up the rest from reference TRBV7-2 and TRBJ1-5 gives the full variable domain: GAGVSQSPSNKVTEKGKDVELRCDPISGHTALYWYRQSLGQGLEFLIYFQGNSAPDKSGLPSDRFSAERTGGSVSTLTIQRTQQEDSAVYLCASSLEPYNQPQHFGDGTRLSIL.

This clone occurred a few times. The genes are TRBV11-3 and TRBJ2-1; D may be TRBD2 (5 bases). This CDR3 is built from 15 residues. Trimming pared 4 bases from V and 7 bases from J, leaving 17 bases between. CDR1 and CDR2 from the germline V gene are SGHNT and YENEEA. The CDR3 spells CASSSPPTGMNEQFF. The CDR3 nucleotides read TGTGCCAGCAGCTCCCCCCCTACGGGAATGAATGAGCAGTTCTTC. Combining the CDR3 with reference TRBV11-3 and TRBJ2-1 gives the whole variable domain EAGVVQSPRYKIIEKKQPVAFWCNPISGHNTLYWYLQNLGQGPELLIRYENEEAVDDSQLPKDRFSAERLKGVDSTLKIQPAELGDSAVYLCASSSPPTGMNEQFFGPGTRLTVL.

The V gene is TRBV28, the J gene TRBJ2-7; D not certain. The germline CDR1 and CDR2 sequences are MDHEN and SYDVKM. V was clipped by 7 bases and J by 9 bases, with 13 bases between them. The CDR3 contains 11 residues. The CDR3 DNA follows: TGTGCCAGCACGCCAGGCTGGGTGCAGTACTTC. Its protein is CASTPGWVQYF.

This clone was seen more than once but under ten times. This chain connects TRBV5-1 to TRBJ1-3; a weak D match, TRBD1 (6 bases). The CDR3 totals 16 residues. Germline V CDR1 and CDR2: SGHRS, YFSETQ. The V and J ends lost 2 bases and 0 bases respectively, with 12 bases between them. CDR3 loop: CASSFQSGASGNTIYF. The DNA for the CDR3 is TGCGCCAGCAGCTTCCAATCAGGGGCCTCTGGAAACACCATATATTTT.

This chain links TRBV10-2 with TRBJ2-3; 8 bases are shared with TRBD2. The V and J ends lost 6 bases and 6 bases, in that order; junction bases with no gene match: 8. The CDR3 spans 14 residues. Germline V gene data show CDR1 as WSHSY and CDR2 as SAAADI. The CDR3 coding sequence is TGCGCCAGCAGGGCGGGGGGCGGAGGGGATACGCAGTATTTT. Amino acids: CASRAGGGGDTQYF.

This chain joins TRBV4-1 and TRBJ1-2; D unclear. CDR1 is MGHRA and CDR2 is YSYEKL in the germline V gene. The CDR3 consists of 13 residues. V was clipped by 1 base and J by 4 bases, with 7 bases between them. Here the CDR3 reads CASSQGPGYGYTF. CDR3 nucleotide sequence: TGCGCCAGCAGCCAAGGTCCGGGCTATGGCTACACCTTC.

This clone was seen only a few times. The chain employs TRBV4-1 and TRBJ1-5, with a tentative D call TRBD1 (5 bases). The CDR3 sequence is 16 residues long. CDR1 MGHRA and CDR2 YSYEKL come from the germline V gene. Trimming cost V 3 bases and J 0 bases, with 12 bases left between them. CDR3 amino acids: CASSHHDRRSNQPQHF. The CDR3 DNA sequence: TGCGCCAGCAGCCACCATGACAGACGTAGCAATCAGCCCCAGCATTTT.

The J gene is TRBJ2-6, the V gene TRBV13; the D is unclear. The germline V gene has CDR1 PRHDT and CDR2 FYEKMQ (reference sequence). V was pared by 3 bases and J by 0 bases, with 12 bases between. The CDR3 is made up of 17 amino acids. CDR3 sequence reads: CASSFRIQSSGANVLTF. The CDR3 nucleotides are TGTGCCAGCAGCTTCCGCATACAGTCCTCTGGGGCCAACGTCCTGACTTTC. The whole variable domain, remainder taken from reference TRBV13 and TRBJ2-6, is AAGVIQSPRHLIKEKRETATLKCYPIPRHDTVYWYQQGPGQDPQFLISFYEKMQSDKGSIPDRFSAQQFSDYHSELNMSSLELGDSALYFCASSFRIQSSGANVLTFGAGSRLTVL.

The genes are TRBV4-2 and TRBJ1-2, with D unclear. Trimming removed 1 base at V and 1 base at J, with 10 bases between. The CDR3 covers 15 residues. Germline CDR1 and CDR2: LGHNA and YNFKEQ. DNA of the CDR3: TGTGCCAGCAGCCAAGGGGCAGCCGATAACTATGGCTACACCTTC. It translates to CASSQGAADNYGYTF.

The rearrangement links TRBV3-1 (or the pseudogene TRBV3-2) to TRBJ1-5; D possibly corresponds to TRBD1 (5 bases). V lost 4 bases to trimming and J lost 7 bases, with 8 bases between them. The CDR3 sequence is 12 residues long. CDR1 and CDR2 (germline): LGHDT, YNNKEL (reference sequence). The CDR3, as DNA: TGTGCCAGCAGCCGGGGCCCCCAGCCCCAGCATTTT. It yields the protein CASSRGPQPQHF.

The table lists this clone with a few counts. CDR3 bases: TGTGCCAGCTCACCACCGTCTGGGGGGACGCAGTATTTT. Translated: CASSPPSGGTQYF. The chain employs TRBV18 and TRBJ2-3, with a weak D call TRBD2 (6 bases). V was shortened by 0 bases and J by 9 bases, with 10 bases between the two germline ends. This CDR3 region has 13 residues. Germline values: CDR1 KGHSH, CDR2 LQKENI.

This chain connects TRBV14 to TRBJ2-7; D perhaps matches TRBD2 (5 bases). V lost 2 bases and J lost 0, with 11 bases in between. Germline V gives CDR1 SGHDN, CDR2 FVKESK. The CDR3 has 15 amino acids. CDR3 sequence reads: CASSQHEGSSYEQYF. For the CDR3, the DNA is TGTGCCAGCAGCCAACACGAGGGTAGCTCCTACGAGCAGTACTTC.